This T cell receptor (beta chain) emerged from a study of control samples from healthy donors and cancer patients. The CDR3 consists of 14 residues. The V end lost 0 bases, the J end lost 2 bases, and 9 bases lay between the germline ends. Germline V CDR1 and CDR2: SGHTS, YDEGEE. Here immunoSEQ multiplex PCR was the method, and the copy in TCRdb shows in-frame clones only, minus some. This table has roughly 76,000 clones, 90% to 95% appearing once. This chain uses TRBV5-8 with TRBJ2-7, with no clear D. The receptor was derived from a woman between 35 and 50 years old in good health. The sample taken for sequencing was blood. CDR3 sequence: CASSLEGKPYEQYF. The CDR3 nucleotides read TGTGCCAGCAGCTTGGAGGGTAAGCCCTACGAGCAGTACTTC.